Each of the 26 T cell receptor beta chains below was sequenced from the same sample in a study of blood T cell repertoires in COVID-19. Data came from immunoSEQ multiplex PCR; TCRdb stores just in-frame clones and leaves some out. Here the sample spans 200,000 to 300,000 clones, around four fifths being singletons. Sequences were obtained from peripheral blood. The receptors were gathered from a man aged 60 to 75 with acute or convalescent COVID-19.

As DNA, the CDR3 is TGTGCCAGCAGCTTAAGGACTAGCGGGAGGGCAGATACGCAGTATTTT. Protein sequence: CASSLRTSGRADTQYF. V and J are TRBV7-9 and TRBJ2-3, with 15 positions matching TRBD2. Losses at the gene ends were 2 bases for V and 4 bases for J; bases not matched to a gene: 1. The germline gives CDR1 SEHNR, CDR2 FQNEAQ (reference sequence). The CDR3 length is 16 residues.

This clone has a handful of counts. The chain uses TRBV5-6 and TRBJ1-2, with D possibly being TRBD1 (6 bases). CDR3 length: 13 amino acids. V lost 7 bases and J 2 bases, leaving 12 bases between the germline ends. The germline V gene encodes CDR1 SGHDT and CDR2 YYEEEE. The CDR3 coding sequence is TGTGCCAGCTCTGCTGGGGGCAACTATGGCTACACCTTC. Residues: CASSAGGNYGYTF. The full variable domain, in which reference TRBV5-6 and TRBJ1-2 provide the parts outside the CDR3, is DAGVTQSPTHLIKTRGQQVTLRCSPKSGHDTVSWYQQALGQGPQFIFQYYEEEERQRGNFPDRFSGHQFPNYSSELNVNALLLGDSALYLCASSAGGNYGYTFGSGTRLTVV.

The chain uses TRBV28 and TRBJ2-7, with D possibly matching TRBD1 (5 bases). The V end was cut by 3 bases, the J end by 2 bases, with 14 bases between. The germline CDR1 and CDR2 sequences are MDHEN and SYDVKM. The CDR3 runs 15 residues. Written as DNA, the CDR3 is TGTGCCAGCAGTTTCCAGGGCCTCCCTCCCTACGAGCAGTACTTC. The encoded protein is CASSFQGLPPYEQYF.

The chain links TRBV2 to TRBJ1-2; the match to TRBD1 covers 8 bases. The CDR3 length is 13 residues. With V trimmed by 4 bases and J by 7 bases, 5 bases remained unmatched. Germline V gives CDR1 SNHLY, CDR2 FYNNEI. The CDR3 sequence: CASSVTGGRGYTF. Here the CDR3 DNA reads TGTGCCAGCAGTGTCACAGGGGGACGTGGCTACACCTTC.

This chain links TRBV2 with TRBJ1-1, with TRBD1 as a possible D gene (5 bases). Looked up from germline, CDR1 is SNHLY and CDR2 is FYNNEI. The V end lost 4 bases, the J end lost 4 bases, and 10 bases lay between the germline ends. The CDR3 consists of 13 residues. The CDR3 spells CASSGVGPTEAFF. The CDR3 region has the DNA TGTGCCAGCAGTGGGGTGGGGCCCACTGAAGCTTTCTTT.

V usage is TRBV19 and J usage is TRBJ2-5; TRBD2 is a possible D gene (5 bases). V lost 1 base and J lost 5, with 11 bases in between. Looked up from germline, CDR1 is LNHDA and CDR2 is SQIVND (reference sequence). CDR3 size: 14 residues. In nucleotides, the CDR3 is TGTGCCAGTAGTATAGGTTCCCGGGGTGAGACCCAGTACTTC. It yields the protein CASSIGSRGETQYF.

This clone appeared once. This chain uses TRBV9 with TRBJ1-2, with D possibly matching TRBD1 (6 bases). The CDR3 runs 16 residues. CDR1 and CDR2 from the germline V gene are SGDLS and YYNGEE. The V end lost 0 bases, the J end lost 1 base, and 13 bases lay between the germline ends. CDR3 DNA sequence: TGTGCCAGCAGCGTAGGAAGGACAGCCCATAACTATGGCTACACCTTC. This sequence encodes CASSVGRTAHNYGYTF.

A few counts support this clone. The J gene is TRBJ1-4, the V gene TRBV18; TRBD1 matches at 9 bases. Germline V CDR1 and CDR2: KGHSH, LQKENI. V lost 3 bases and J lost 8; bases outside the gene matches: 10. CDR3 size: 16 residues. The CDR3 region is CASSPGTGTGSEKLFF. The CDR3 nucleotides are TGTGCCAGCTCACCCGGGACAGGGACCGGGAGCGAAAAACTGTTTTTT.

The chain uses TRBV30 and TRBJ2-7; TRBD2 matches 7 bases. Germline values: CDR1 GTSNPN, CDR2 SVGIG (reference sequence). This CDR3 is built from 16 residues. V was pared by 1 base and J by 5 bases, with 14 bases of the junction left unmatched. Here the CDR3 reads CAWSAGTTPTVHEQYF. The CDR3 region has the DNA TGTGCCTGGAGTGCCGGGACTACCCCGACGGTCCACGAGCAGTACTTC.

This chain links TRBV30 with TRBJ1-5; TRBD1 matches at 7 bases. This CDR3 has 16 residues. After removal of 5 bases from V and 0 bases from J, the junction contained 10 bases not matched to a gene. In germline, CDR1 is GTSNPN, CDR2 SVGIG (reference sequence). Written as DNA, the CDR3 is TGTGCCTGGGCCAGACAGGGAATATATAGCAATCAGCCCCAGCATTTT. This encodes CAWARQGIYSNQPQHF.

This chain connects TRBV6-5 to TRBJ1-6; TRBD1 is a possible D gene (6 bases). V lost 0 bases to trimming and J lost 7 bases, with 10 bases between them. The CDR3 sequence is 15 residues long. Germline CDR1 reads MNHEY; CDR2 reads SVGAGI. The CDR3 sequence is CASSYSTQGNSPLHF. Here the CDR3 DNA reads TGTGCCAGCAGTTACTCGACCCAGGGGAATTCACCCCTCCACTTT.

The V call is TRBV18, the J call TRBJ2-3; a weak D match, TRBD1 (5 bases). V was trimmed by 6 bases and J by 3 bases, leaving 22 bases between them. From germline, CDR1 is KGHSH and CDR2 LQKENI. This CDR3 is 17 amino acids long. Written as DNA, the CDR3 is TGTGCCAGCTCTTCAGGGATACAGGACCCGCGGACAGATACGCAGTATTTT. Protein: CASSSGIQDPRTDTQYF.

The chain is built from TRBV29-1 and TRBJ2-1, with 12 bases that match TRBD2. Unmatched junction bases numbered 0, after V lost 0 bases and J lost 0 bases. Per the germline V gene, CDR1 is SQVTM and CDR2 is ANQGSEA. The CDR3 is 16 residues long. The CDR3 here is CSVEEGLAGSYNEQFF. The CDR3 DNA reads TGCAGCGTTGAAGAGGGACTAGCGGGCTCCTACAATGAGCAGTTCTTC.

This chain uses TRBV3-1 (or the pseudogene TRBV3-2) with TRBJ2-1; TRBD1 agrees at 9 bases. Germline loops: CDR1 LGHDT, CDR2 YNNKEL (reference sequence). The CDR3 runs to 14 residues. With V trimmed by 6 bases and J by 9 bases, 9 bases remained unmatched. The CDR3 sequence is CASRAGTGMVEQFF. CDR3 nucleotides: TGTGCCAGCAGGGCCGGGACAGGGATGGTTGAGCAGTTCTTC.

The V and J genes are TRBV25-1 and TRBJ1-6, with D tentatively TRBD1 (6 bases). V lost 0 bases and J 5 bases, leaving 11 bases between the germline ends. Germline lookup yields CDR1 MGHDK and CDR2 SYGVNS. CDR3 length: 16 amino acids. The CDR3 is CASSEYEGGDNSPLHF. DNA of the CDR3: TGTGCCAGCAGTGAATATGAAGGGGGGGATAATTCACCCCTCCACTTT.

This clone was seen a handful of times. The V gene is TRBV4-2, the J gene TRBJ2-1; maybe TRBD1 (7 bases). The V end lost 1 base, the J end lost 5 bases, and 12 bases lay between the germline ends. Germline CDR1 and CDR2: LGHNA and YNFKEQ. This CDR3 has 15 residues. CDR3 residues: CASSQVGGTDNEQFF. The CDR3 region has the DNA TGTGCCAGCAGCCAAGTTGGGGGGACAGACAATGAGCAGTTCTTC.

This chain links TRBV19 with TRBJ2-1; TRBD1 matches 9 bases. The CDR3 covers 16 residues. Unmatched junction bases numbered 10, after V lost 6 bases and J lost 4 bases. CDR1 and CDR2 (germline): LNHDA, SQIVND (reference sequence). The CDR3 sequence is CASSPPGTGRYNEQFF. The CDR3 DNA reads TGTGCCAGTAGCCCTCCCGGGACAGGGAGGTACAATGAGCAGTTCTTC.

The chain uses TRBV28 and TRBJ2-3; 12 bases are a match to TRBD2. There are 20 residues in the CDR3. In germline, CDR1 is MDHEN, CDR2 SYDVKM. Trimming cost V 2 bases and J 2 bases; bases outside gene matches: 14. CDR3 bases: TGTGCCAGCAGTTTAAGACTAGCGGGAGAGAGAGGTTGGGACACAGATACGCAGTATTTT. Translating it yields CASSLRLAGERGWDTDTQYF.

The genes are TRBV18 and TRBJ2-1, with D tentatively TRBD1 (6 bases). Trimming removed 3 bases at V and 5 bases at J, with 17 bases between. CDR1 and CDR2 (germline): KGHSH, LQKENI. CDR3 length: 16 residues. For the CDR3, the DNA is TGTGCCAGCTCACCGCGAGGGGGAGACAGCAACAATGAGCAGTTCTTC. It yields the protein CASSPRGGDSNNEQFF.

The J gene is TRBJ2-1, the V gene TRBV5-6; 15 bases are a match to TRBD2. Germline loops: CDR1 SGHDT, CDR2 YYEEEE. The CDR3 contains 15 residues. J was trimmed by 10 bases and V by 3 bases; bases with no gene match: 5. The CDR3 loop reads CASSSGTSGRLEQFF. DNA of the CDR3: TGTGCCAGCAGCTCCGGGACTAGCGGGAGGTTGGAGCAGTTCTTC.

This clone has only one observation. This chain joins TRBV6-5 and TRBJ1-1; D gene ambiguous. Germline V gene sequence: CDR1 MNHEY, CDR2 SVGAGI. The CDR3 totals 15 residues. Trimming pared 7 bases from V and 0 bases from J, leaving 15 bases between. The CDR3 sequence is CASNQLAVLNTEAFF. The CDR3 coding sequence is TGTGCCAGCAATCAGTTGGCAGTCCTGAACACTGAAGCTTTCTTT.

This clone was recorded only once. The DNA for the CDR3 is TGTGCCTCGGGACAGGGGAGGGGGCCCCAGCATTTT. It yields the protein CASGQGRGPQHF. The J gene is TRBJ1-5, the V gene TRBV5-6; 10 nucleotides match TRBD1. V shed 10 bases and J 9 bases; nucleotides not matched to a gene: 7. The CDR3 extends over 12 amino acids. Per the germline V gene, CDR1 is SGHDT and CDR2 is YYEEEE.

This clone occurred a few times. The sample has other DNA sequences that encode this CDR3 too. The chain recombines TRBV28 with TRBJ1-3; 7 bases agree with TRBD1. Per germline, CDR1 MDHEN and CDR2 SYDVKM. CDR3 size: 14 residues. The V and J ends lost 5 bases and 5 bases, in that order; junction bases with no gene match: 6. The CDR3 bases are TGTGCCAGCAGTCCACAGGGGAGTAGAAACACCATATATTTT. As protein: CASSPQGSRNTIYF.

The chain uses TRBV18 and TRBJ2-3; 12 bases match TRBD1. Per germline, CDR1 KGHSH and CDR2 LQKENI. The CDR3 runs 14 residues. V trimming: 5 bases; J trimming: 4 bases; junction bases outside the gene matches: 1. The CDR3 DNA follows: TGTGCCAGCTCAGGGACAGGGGGCGCAGATACGCAGTATTTT. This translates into CASSGTGGADTQYF. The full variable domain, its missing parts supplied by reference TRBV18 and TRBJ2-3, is NAGVMQNPRHLVRRRGQEARLRCSPMKGHSHVYWYRQLPEEGLKFMVYLQKENIIDESGMPKERFSAEFPKEGPSILRIQQVVRGDSAAYFCASSGTGGADTQYFGPGTRLTVL.

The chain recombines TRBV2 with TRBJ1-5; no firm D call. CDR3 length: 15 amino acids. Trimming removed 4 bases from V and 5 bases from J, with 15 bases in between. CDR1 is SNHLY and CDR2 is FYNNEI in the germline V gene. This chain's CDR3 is CASSVGRPSHQPQHF. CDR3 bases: TGTGCCAGCAGTGTCGGCAGGCCCTCGCATCAGCCCCAGCATTTT.

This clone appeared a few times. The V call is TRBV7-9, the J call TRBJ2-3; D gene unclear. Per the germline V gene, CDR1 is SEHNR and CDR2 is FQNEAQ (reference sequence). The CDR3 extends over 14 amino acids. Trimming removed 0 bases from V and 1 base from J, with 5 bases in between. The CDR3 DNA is TGTGCCAGCAGCTTAGCCTCCGGCACAGATACGCAGTATTTT. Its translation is CASSLASGTDTQYF. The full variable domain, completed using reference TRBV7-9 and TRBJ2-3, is DTGVSQNPRHKITKRGQNVTFRCDPISEHNRLYWYRQTLGQGPEFLTYFQNEAQLEKSRLLSDRFSAERPKGSFSTLEIQRTEQGDSAMYLCASSLASGTDTQYFGPGTRLTVL.